The 22 T cell receptor beta chains reported below all come from one sample, sequenced in a study of T cell clones after liver transplantation. Assay used: immunoSEQ multiplex PCR; TCRdb lists only in-frame clones, some missing. The data contain some 45,000 clones, 70% to 90% of them singletons. Sequencing was performed on CD4+ T cells from blood, taken 24 months after liver transplant. These receptors were taken from a human patient who received a liver transplant. Part of the T cells may come from the graft donor.

The genes are TRBV5-1 and TRBJ2-5; possibly TRBD2 for D (5 bases). The CDR3 runs 15 residues. V lost 4 bases and J lost 1, with 14 bases in between. CDR1 SGHRS and CDR2 YFSETQ come from the germline V gene. For the CDR3, the DNA is TGCGCCAGCAGCAAGGTCCCCGGGGTCCAAGAGACCCAGTACTTC. This codes for CASSKVPGVQETQYF.

This chain links TRBV19 with TRBJ1-1; D is uncertain. The CDR3 runs 15 residues. CDR1 LNHDA and CDR2 SQIVND come from the germline V gene (reference sequence). V was pared by 3 bases and J by 2 bases, with 13 bases between. The CDR3 here is CASSISAAANTEAFF. The CDR3, as DNA: TGTGCCAGTAGTATTTCGGCCGCGGCCAACACTGAAGCTTTCTTT.

The gene calls are TRBV11-3 and TRBJ2-1; unclear D gene. Germline CDR1 is SGHNT and CDR2 is YENEEA. The CDR3 is 12 residues long. Trimming took 9 bases from V and 7 from J, leaving 13 bases between them. CDR3 amino acids: CASAELGNEQFF. The DNA for the CDR3 is TGTGCCAGTGCTGAATTAGGGAATGAGCAGTTCTTC.

This clone came up once. V and J are TRBV5-1 and TRBJ2-7, with a weak D call TRBD1 (6 bases). Germline assignment: CDR1 SGHRS and CDR2 YFSETQ. The CDR3 loop spans 15 amino acids. Trimming took 5 bases from V and 5 from J, leaving 20 bases between them. CDR3 region: CASREWLTRGNEQYF. Written as DNA, the CDR3 is TGCGCCAGCAGAGAATGGCTGACCAGGGGTAACGAGCAGTACTTC.

The rearrangement links TRBV29-1 to TRBJ1-5; no reliable D call. The CDR3 runs 14 residues. V lost 4 bases to trimming and J lost 1 base, with 11 bases between them. Germline loops: CDR1 SQVTM, CDR2 ANQGSEA. The CDR3 DNA reads as TGCAGCGTTGGGGCCCGAGGGAGCAATCAGCCCCAGCATTTT. Its translation: CSVGARGSNQPQHF. Looking up the rest from reference TRBV29-1 and TRBJ1-5 gives the full variable domain: SAVISQKPSRDICQRGTSLTIQCQVDSQVTMMFWYRQQPGQSLTLIATANQGSEATYESGFVIDKFPISRPNLTFSTLTVSNMSPEDSSIYLCSVGARGSNQPQHFGDGTRLSIL.

This clone was seen a handful of times. The chain combines TRBV7-2 with TRBJ1-1, with 9 nucleotides matching TRBD1. CDR3 length: 18 residues. The V segment lost 4 bases and the J segment 0 bases; nucleotides outside the gene matches: 12. Germline V gene sequence: CDR1 SGHTA, CDR2 FQGNSA. DNA of the CDR3: TGTGCCAGCAGCTCTCGGATGACAGGGGGATCTATGAACACTGAAGCTTTCTTT. Its translation: CASSSRMTGGSMNTEAFF.

V is TRBV28 and J is TRBJ1-1; TRBD1 is a possible D gene (6 bases). The CDR3 is 15 amino acids. Germline CDR1 MDHEN, CDR2 SYDVKM. The V end lost 4 bases, the J end lost 1 base, and 13 bases lay between the germline ends. CDR3 protein: CASSSGASTNTEAFF. The CDR3 DNA reads as TGTGCCAGCAGTTCGGGGGCTTCAACGAACACTGAAGCTTTCTTT.

This rearrangement joins TRBV27 to TRBJ1-3; maybe TRBD1 (5 bases). CDR3 size: 14 residues. The germline gives CDR1 MNHEY, CDR2 SMNVEV (reference sequence). With 2 bases removed from V and 5 bases from J, the gap between germline ends came to 10 bases. CDR3 residues: CASSLDHRRNTIYF. The DNA for the CDR3 is TGTGCCAGCAGTTTAGATCACAGGCGAAACACCATATATTTT.

This clone is a singleton in its sample. For the CDR3, the DNA is TGTGCCAGCAACGGGCTCATGAACACTGAAGCTTTCTTT. Its translation is CASNGLMNTEAFF. This chain joins TRBV5-4 and TRBJ1-1; D unclear. CDR3 length: 13 amino acids. Trimming cost V 6 bases and J 0 bases, with 9 bases left between them. Germline loops: CDR1 SGHNT, CDR2 YYREEE (reference sequence).

The chain joins TRBV5-1 to TRBJ2-3, with TRBD1 matching over 9 bases. This CDR3 region has 14 residues. V lost 5 bases and J lost 3; bases outside the gene matches: 4. Germline CDR1 and CDR2: SGHRS and YFSETQ. DNA for the CDR3: TGCGCCAGCAGAAAACAGGGGGCTACAGATACGCAGTATTTT. Protein sequence: CASRKQGATDTQYF.

This clone has only a few counts. The chain carries TRBV7-2 and TRBJ2-5, with D tentatively TRBD1 (6 bases). The V gene lost 5 bases and the J gene lost 5 bases, with 12 bases spanning the gap. The germline V gene has CDR1 SGHTA and CDR2 FQGNSA. There are 13 residues in the CDR3. CDR3: CASSKQGRETQYF. Written as DNA, the CDR3 is TGTGCCAGCAGCAAACAGGGTCGGGAGACCCAGTACTTC.

This chain uses TRBV13 with TRBJ1-2, with D uncertain. V lost 1 base to trimming and J lost 7 bases, with 10 bases between them. Per germline, CDR1 PRHDT and CDR2 FYEKMQ (reference sequence). CDR3 length: 13 residues. The CDR3 DNA follows: TGTGCCAGCAGCTTAGCCCCTCGGGTTGGCTACACCTTC. This encodes CASSLAPRVGYTF.

V is TRBV7-2 and J is TRBJ1-4; D unresolved. V lost 1 base and J 8 bases, leaving 14 bases between the germline ends. CDR1 is SGHTA, CDR2 FQGNSA, per germline. The CDR3 is 15 residues long. The DNA for the CDR3 is TGTGCCAGCAGCTTAGTGGGCCTGTTGGGGGAAAAACTGTTTTTT. It specifies CASSLVGLLGEKLFF.

The chain couples TRBV19 to TRBJ1-5, with D possibly matching TRBD1 (5 bases). Germline assignment: CDR1 LNHDA and CDR2 SQIVND (reference sequence). The CDR3 totals 17 residues. Deletions cut 5 bases from V and 4 bases from J, with 21 bases between. The CDR3 sequence is CASSGAKGLTQNQPQHF. CDR3 nucleotide sequence: TGTGCCAGTAGTGGAGCAAAGGGACTTACTCAAAATCAGCCCCAGCATTTT. The complete variable domain, with remaining parts taken from reference TRBV19 and TRBJ1-5, reads DGGITQSPKYLFRKEGQNVTLSCEQNLNHDAMYWYRQDPGQGLRLIYYSQIVNDFQKGDIAEGYSVSREKKESFPLTVTSAQKNPTAFYLCASSGAKGLTQNQPQHFGDGTRLSIL.

V usage is TRBV5-1 and J usage is TRBJ2-3; 7 nucleotides match TRBD2. With 4 bases clipped from V and 3 bases from J, the junction kept 8 bases outside the gene matches. This CDR3 spans 15 amino acids. In germline, CDR1 is SGHRS, CDR2 YFSETQ. CDR3 in amino acids: CASSPGGDRTDTQYF. CDR3 bases: TGCGCCAGCAGCCCTGGGGGGGATCGGACAGATACGCAGTATTTT.

This rearrangement joins TRBV11-3 to TRBJ2-2, with a possible D match to TRBD2 (5 bases). Germline V gives CDR1 SGHNT, CDR2 YENEEA. The CDR3 is 17 amino acids. V lost 1 base and J 6 bases, leaving 18 bases between the germline ends. The CDR3 sequence: CASSLVAPAKEAGELFF. CDR3 coding DNA: TGTGCCAGCAGCTTAGTTGCGCCGGCTAAGGAGGCCGGGGAGCTGTTTTTT.

The rearrangement joins TRBV9 to TRBJ2-1; TRBD2 matches at 9 bases. Per the germline V gene, CDR1 is SGDLS and CDR2 is YYNGEE. The junction had 6 bases not matched to a gene; V was cut back by 0 bases and J by 8 bases. The CDR3 extends over 15 amino acids. CDR3 protein: CASSVAVAGVHEQFF. DNA for the CDR3: TGTGCCAGCAGCGTAGCTGTAGCGGGAGTCCATGAGCAGTTCTTC.

The rearrangement links TRBV6-6 to TRBJ2-3, with 8 bases matching TRBD1. This CDR3 comprises 15 residues. V gave up 3 bases and J gave up 2 bases; unmatched junction bases: 4. Germline V gene data show CDR1 as MNHNY and CDR2 as SVGAGI (reference sequence). The CDR3 DNA follows: TGTGCCAGCAGTTATGCGGACAGGGTCACAGATACGCAGTATTTT. Residues: CASSYADRVTDTQYF.

In its sample, this clone was seen once. The rearrangement uses TRBV15 and TRBJ1-4; D possibly corresponds to TRBD1 (6 bases). This CDR3 region has 16 residues. The ends were cut back, 5 bases at V and 10 bases at J, with 23 bases in the middle. Germline V CDR1 and CDR2: LNHNV, YYDKDF (reference sequence). The CDR3 reads CATSGHGGRRQGKLFF. The CDR3 DNA follows: TGTGCCACCAGCGGCCACGGGGGGCGCAGGCAGGGAAAACTGTTTTTT.

The rearrangement uses TRBV5-4 and TRBJ1-1; D might be TRBD1 (5 bases). The V end was cut by 3 bases, the J end by 1 base, with 10 bases between. The CDR3 has 14 amino acids. Germline V gives CDR1 SGHNT, CDR2 YYREEE (reference sequence). The DNA for the CDR3 is TGTGCCAGCAGCTCTCCGGGGACGAACACTGAAGCTTTCTTT. This encodes CASSSPGTNTEAFF. Looking up the rest from reference TRBV5-4 and TRBJ1-1 gives the full variable domain: ETGVTQSPTHLIKTRGQQVTLRCSSQSGHNTVSWYQQALGQGPQFIFQYYREEENGRGNFPPRFSGLQFPNYSSELNVNALELDDSALYLCASSSPGTNTEAFFGQGTRLTVV.

This chain uses TRBV7-2 with TRBJ1-1, with D unclear. Trimming stripped 4 bases from V and 3 bases from J, with 12 bases between. Germline V gene data show CDR1 as SGHTA and CDR2 as FQGNSA. CDR3 length: 14 amino acids. The CDR3 spells CASSSILGYTEAFF. The DNA of the CDR3 is TGTGCCAGCAGCTCAATCCTGGGGTACACTGAAGCTTTCTTT.

The V and J genes are TRBV28 and TRBJ2-1, with 12 bases aligning to TRBD2. The V gene's germline CDR1 is MDHEN and CDR2 SYDVKM. The junction had 10 bases not matched to a gene; V was cut back by 6 bases and J by 10 bases. CDR3 size: 15 residues. CDR3 nucleotide sequence: TGTGCCAGCAGCCTACTAGCGGGAGGTCTCCAAGAGCAGTTCTTC. Its protein is CASSLLAGGLQEQFF.